The clone carrying this T cell receptor (beta chain) was observed a handful of times. This sample is drawn from a study of T cells after yellow fever vaccination. In TCRdb, the 5' RACE reads were re-called with MiXCR into one record per CDR3 protein. The table has approximately 250,000 distinct CDR3 sequences, roughly 5% seen once. Germline CDR1 and CDR2: MNHEY and SVGAGI. V dropped 6 bases and J dropped 2 bases, with 10 bases sitting between them. The CDR3 length is 13 residues. Specimen: CD4+ T cells sorted from PBMCs, collected on the day of the yellow fever booster vaccination. The receptor was derived from a man younger than 35 who received the YFV17D yellow fever vaccine. The gene calls are TRBV6-5 and TRBJ1-1; TRBD1 is a possible D gene (5 bases). The DNA of the CDR3 is TGTGCCAGCAGAAGGGGATTTAACACTGAAGCTTTCTTT. Its translation: CASRRGFNTEAFF.